This T cell receptor (beta chain) was captured in a study of chemoradiotherapy in HPV16-positive cancers. At the level of the study: Candidate HPV-specific T-cell clones and common TCR motifs came from functional assays in a couple of HPV16-positive patients. Study-wide results and caveats: Candidate HPV-specific clones and E7-related TCR motifs grew in tumor during treatment.

The sample holds one count of this clone. The antigen is unknown. Method: immunoSEQ multiplex PCR; TCRdb's copy keeps in-frame clones and lacks some. The table records roughly 13,000 clones, roughly 90% of them present only once. This CDR3 contains 15 residues. CDR1 is LNHDA, CDR2 SQIVND, per germline (reference sequence). The V end lost 5 bases, the J end lost 0 bases, and 10 bases lay between the germline ends. This TCR came from a human donor with HPV-associated anogenital cancer. The sequencing here drew on tumor tissue, taken from a patient who underwent chemoradiotherapy. The rearrangement joins TRBV19 to TRBJ1-4; a weak D match, TRBD1 (6 bases). CDR3 sequence: CASSPGVATNEKLFF. CDR3 DNA: TGTGCCAGTAGTCCAGGGGTTGCAACTAATGAAAAACTGTTTTTT.